This TCR beta chain was identified during a study of blood T cell repertoires in COVID-19. Study-level background: Sources were T cells, B-cell-depleted T cells, or PBMCs; the material itself was cDNA or gDNA.

Germline loops: CDR1 KGHSH, CDR2 LQKENI. This CDR3 comprises 15 residues. J was trimmed by 11 bases and V by 6 bases; bases with no gene match: 14. In the study's own analysis: Reference gene primer amplification yielded estimated nucleated cell counts. Using immunoSEQ multiplex PCR, the repertoire was profiled, and TCRdb retains in-frame clones only, with some absent. V and J calls and clone size are given by that table; D and trimming were obtained from the DNA. The sample carries around 170,000 clones, roughly nine tenths recorded once. This clone was detected once. The sequencing input was peripheral blood. The rearrangement uses TRBV18 and TRBJ1-4, with 8 bases matching TRBD1. The origin of this receptor is a man in his sixties with acute or convalescent COVID-19. This chain's CDR3 is CASSPAETGAQKLFF. In nucleotides, the CDR3 is TGTGCCAGCTCCCCAGCCGAGACAGGGGCTCAGAAACTGTTTTTT.